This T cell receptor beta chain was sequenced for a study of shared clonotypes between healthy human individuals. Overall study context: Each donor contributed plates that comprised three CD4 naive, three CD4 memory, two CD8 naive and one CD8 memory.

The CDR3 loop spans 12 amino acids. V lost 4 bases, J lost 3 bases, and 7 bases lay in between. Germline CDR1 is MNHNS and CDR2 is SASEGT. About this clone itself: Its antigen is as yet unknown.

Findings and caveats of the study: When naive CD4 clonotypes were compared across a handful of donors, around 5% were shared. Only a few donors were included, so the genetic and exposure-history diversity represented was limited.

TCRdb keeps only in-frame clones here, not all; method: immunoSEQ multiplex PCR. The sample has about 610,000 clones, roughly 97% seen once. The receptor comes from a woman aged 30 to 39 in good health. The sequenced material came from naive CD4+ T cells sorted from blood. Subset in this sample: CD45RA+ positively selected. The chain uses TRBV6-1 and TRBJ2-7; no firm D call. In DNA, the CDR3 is TGTGCCAGCAGTGCTCAGAACTACGAGCAGTACTTC. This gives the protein CASSAQNYEQYF.